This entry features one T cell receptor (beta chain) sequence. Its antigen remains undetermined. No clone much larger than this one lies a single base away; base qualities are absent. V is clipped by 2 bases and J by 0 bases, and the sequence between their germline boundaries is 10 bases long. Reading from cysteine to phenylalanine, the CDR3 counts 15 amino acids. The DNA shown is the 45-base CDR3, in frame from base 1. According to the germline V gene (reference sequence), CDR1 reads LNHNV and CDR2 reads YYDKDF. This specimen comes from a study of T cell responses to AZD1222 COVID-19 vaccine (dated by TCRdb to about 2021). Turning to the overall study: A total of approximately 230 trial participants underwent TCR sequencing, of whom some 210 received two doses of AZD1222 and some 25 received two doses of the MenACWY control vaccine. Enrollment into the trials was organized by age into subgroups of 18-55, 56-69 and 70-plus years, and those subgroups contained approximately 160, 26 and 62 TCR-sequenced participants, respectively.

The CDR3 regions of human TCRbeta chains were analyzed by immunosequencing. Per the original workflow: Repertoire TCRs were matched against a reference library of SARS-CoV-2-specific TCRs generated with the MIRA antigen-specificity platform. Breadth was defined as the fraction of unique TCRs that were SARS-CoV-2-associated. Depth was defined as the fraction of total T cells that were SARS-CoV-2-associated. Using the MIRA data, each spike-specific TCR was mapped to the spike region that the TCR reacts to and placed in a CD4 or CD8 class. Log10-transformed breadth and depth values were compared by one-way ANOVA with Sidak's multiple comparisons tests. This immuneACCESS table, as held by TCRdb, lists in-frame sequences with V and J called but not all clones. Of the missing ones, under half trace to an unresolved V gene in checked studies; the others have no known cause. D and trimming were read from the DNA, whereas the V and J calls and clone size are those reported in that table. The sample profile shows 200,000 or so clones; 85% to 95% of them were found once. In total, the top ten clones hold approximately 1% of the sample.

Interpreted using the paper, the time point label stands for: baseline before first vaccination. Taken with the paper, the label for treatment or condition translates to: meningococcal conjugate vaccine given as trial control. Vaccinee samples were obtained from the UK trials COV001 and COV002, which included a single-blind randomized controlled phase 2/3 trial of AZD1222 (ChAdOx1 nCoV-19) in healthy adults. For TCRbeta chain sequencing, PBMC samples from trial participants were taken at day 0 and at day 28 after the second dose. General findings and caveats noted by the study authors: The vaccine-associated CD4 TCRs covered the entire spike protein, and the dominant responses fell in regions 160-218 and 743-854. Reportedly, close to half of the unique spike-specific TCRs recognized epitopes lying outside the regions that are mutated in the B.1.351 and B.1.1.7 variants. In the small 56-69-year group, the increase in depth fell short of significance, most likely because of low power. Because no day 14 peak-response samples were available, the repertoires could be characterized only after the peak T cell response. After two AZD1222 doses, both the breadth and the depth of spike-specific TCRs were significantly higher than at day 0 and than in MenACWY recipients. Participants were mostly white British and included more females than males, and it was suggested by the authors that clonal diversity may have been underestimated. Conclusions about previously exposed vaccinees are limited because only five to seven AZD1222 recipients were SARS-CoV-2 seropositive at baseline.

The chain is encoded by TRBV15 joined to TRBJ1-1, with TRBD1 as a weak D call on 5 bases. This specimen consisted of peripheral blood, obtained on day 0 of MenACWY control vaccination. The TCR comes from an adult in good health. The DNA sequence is TGTGCCACCAGCAGACCTGACAGACTGAACACTGAAGCTTTCTTT. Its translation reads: CATSRPDRLNTEAFF.